The 31 T cell receptor beta chains given below trace back to one sample, sequenced in a study of control samples from healthy donors and cancer patients. TCRdb's copy holds only in-frame clones and misses some; the assay was immunoSEQ multiplex PCR. Among roughly 180,000 clones, just under 95% were seen once, and the ten largest hold about 4%. Sequencing was done on a sample of blood. These receptor sequences come from a woman aged 55 to 70 in good health.

The V gene is TRBV25-1, the J gene TRBJ2-1; 10 bases agree with TRBD1. The CDR3 runs to 14 residues. Germline CDR1 and CDR2: MGHDK and SYGVNS. V gave up 4 bases and J gave up 7 bases; unmatched junction bases: 4. The CDR3: CASSGPGQGNEQFF. The CDR3 DNA sequence: TGTGCCAGCAGTGGCCCGGGACAGGGGAATGAGCAGTTCTTC.

The chain combines TRBV24-1 with TRBJ2-3; D could derive from TRBD1 or TRBD2 (6 bases each). Germline CDR1 is KGHDR and CDR2 is SFDVKD. CDR3 length equals 14 residues. Trimming stripped 4 bases from V and 10 bases from J, with 17 bases between. For the CDR3, the DNA is TGTGCCACCAGTGACCATATTGTGGGGGGCCCGCAGTATTTT. As protein: CATSDHIVGGPQYF.

The genes are TRBV3-1 (or the pseudogene TRBV3-2) and TRBJ1-1, with 7 bases identical to TRBD1. Germline V lookup: CDR1 LGHDT, CDR2 YNNKEL (reference sequence). The CDR3 length is 14 residues. CDR3 in DNA: TGTGCAGACGGGACAGTCCTAATGAACACTGAAGCTTTCTTT. Translating it yields CADGTVLMNTEAFF.

V usage is TRBV6-5 and J usage is TRBJ1-1; D may be TRBD1 (5 bases). CDR3 size: 16 residues. The germline CDR1 and CDR2 sequences are MNHEY and SVGAGI. The V and J ends lost 2 bases and 1 base respectively, with 14 bases between them. CDR3 sequence reads: CASSYGAAVKNTEAFF. The DNA for the CDR3 is TGTGCCAGCAGTTACGGGGCAGCAGTAAAGAACACTGAAGCTTTCTTT.

The table lists this clone with a count of one. The gene calls are TRBV6-5 and TRBJ1-1, with D unclear. The CDR3 totals 14 residues. Germline V gene data show CDR1 as MNHEY and CDR2 as SVGAGI. The V end was cut by 2 bases, the J end by 1 base, with 8 bases between. The CDR3 spells CASSYDERNTEAFF. The CDR3 region has the DNA TGTGCCAGCAGTTACGATGAGAGGAACACTGAAGCTTTCTTT.

This clone was detected only once. This rearrangement joins TRBV5-1 to TRBJ1-2; possibly TRBD1 for D (5 bases). Germline V gene sequence: CDR1 SGHRS, CDR2 YFSETQ. There are 15 residues in the CDR3. V gave up 2 bases and J gave up 8 bases, with 19 bases separating them. CDR3 amino acids: CASSFSGTPEEGYTF. CDR3 coding DNA: TGCGCCAGCAGCTTCTCCGGGACCCCAGAGGAGGGCTACACCTTC.

The chain carries TRBV7-2 and TRBJ2-1; D might be TRBD2 (5 bases). Trimming removed 3 bases at V and 4 bases at J, with 16 bases between. Germline assignment: CDR1 SGHTA and CDR2 FQGNSA. CDR3 length equals 16 residues. The CDR3 DNA sequence: TGTGCCAGCAGCTTCGCGGGCACCCTGTCATACAATGAGCAGTTCTTC. It encodes CASSFAGTLSYNEQFF.

This sequence joins TRBV10-3 and TRBJ1-1, with 7 bases fitting TRBD1. V shed 7 bases, J shed 0 bases, and the junction held 5 bases outside the gene matches. The CDR3 runs 14 residues. CDR1 is ENHRY, CDR2 SYGVKD, per germline. This CDR3 is CAITDRQMNTEAFF. The CDR3 DNA reads TGTGCCATCACGGACAGGCAAATGAACACTGAAGCTTTCTTT.

The V call is TRBV4-1, the J call TRBJ2-2, with D perhaps matching TRBD2 (6 bases). The CDR3 covers 16 residues. V lost 4 bases, J lost 1 base, and 13 bases lay in between. The germline CDR1 and CDR2 sequences are MGHRA and YSYEKL. The CDR3: CASSLGLLMNTGELFF. The CDR3, as DNA: TGCGCCAGCAGCCTGGGACTTTTGATGAACACCGGGGAGCTGTTTTTT.

The chain joins TRBV28 to TRBJ1-5; TRBD1 is a possible D gene (6 bases). The CDR3 runs to 15 residues. The germline V gene has CDR1 MDHEN and CDR2 SYDVKM. V was clipped by 8 bases and J by 2 bases, with 16 bases between them. Written as DNA, the CDR3 is TGTGCCAGCCGGGGCTCAGGGGTGGGCAATCAGCCCCAGCATTTT. Its protein is CASRGSGVGNQPQHF.

V and J are TRBV18 and TRBJ1-1, with a tentative D call TRBD1 (5 bases). This CDR3 is built from 14 residues. Trimming cost V 4 bases and J 11 bases, with 20 bases left between them. Per the germline V gene, CDR1 is KGHSH and CDR2 is LQKENI. In DNA, the CDR3 is TGTGCCAGCTCACGATCCGGGACCGGAGAGGGGGCTTTCTTT. Its protein is CASSRSGTGEGAFF.

The J gene is TRBJ1-2, the V gene TRBV18, with a tentative D call TRBD1 (5 bases). The V gene lost 6 bases and the J gene lost 0 bases, with 17 bases spanning the gap. Germline CDR1 reads KGHSH; CDR2 reads LQKENI. The CDR3 spans 16 residues. This CDR3 reads CASSPGGTQANYGYTF. CDR3 sequence (DNA): TGTGCCAGCTCGCCAGGAGGGACGCAGGCTAACTATGGCTACACCTTC.

The CDR3 bases are TGTGCCAGCCACCCATTACAGGGGGTGGTCGAGCAGTACTTC. Translating gives CASHPLQGVVEQYF. This chain joins TRBV5-6 and TRBJ2-7; 8 bases are shared with TRBD1. V dropped 7 bases and J dropped 6; count of bases not matched to a gene: 12. The CDR3 sequence is 14 residues long. CDR1 is SGHDT, CDR2 YYEEEE, per germline.

The V gene is TRBV5-6, the J gene TRBJ1-3; no clear D. Germline V gene data show CDR1 as SGHDT and CDR2 as YYEEEE. The CDR3 length is 19 residues. V shed 2 bases and J shed 0 bases, with 21 bases lying between them. The CDR3 nucleotides read TGTGCCAGCAGCTTAAGGTGGCTACACCAAAGCCGCTCTGGAAACACCATATATTTT. Encoded protein: CASSLRWLHQSRSGNTIYF.

The chain is built from TRBV2 and TRBJ2-3; D unresolved. Trimming removed 5 bases at V and 10 bases at J, with 10 bases between. There are 11 residues in the CDR3. Germline V gives CDR1 SNHLY, CDR2 FYNNEI. This CDR3 reads CASSYPSAQYF. The CDR3, as DNA: TGTGCCAGCAGTTACCCCTCGGCGCAGTATTTT.

The genes are TRBV9 and TRBJ1-5, with TRBD1 as a possible D gene (5 bases). Germline V gene data show CDR1 as SGDLS and CDR2 as YYNGEE. Trimming stripped 3 bases from V and 5 bases from J, with 12 bases between. This CDR3 has 14 amino acids. CDR3 loop: CASSAGTNDQPQHF. The CDR3 DNA reads as TGTGCCAGCAGCGCGGGGACTAATGATCAGCCCCAGCATTTT.

This chain joins TRBV5-1 and TRBJ1-2; D call uncertain. Trimming took 3 bases from V and 2 from J, leaving 8 bases between them. The CDR3 loop spans 13 amino acids. The germline CDR1 and CDR2 sequences are SGHRS and YFSETQ. The CDR3 nucleotides read TGCGCCAGCAGCTCCTGGCCCAACTATGGCTACACCTTC. This encodes CASSSWPNYGYTF. The entire variable domain, with the rest obtained from reference TRBV5-1 and TRBJ1-2, is as follows: KAGVTQTPRYLIKTRGQQVTLSCSPISGHRSVSWYQQTPGQGLQFLFEYFSETQRNKGNFPGRFSGRQFSNSRSEMNVSTLELGDSALYLCASSSWPNYGYTFGSGTRLTVV.

CDR3 loop: CASSFDDYGYTF. The CDR3 nucleotides are TGTGCCAGCAGCTTTGATGACTATGGCTACACCTTC. The chain links TRBV7-9 to TRBJ1-2; D is unresolved. The germline CDR1 and CDR2 sequences are SEHNR and FQNEAQ (reference sequence). With 3 bases removed from V and 3 bases from J, the gap between germline ends came to 5 bases. CDR3 length: 12 residues.

This clone was observed once. The V gene is TRBV7-2, the J gene TRBJ1-1, with TRBD1 as a possible D gene (6 bases). The CDR3 runs 13 residues. Trimming removed 11 bases at V and 3 bases at J, with 16 bases between. CDR1 is SGHTA and CDR2 is FQGNSA in the germline V gene. CDR3 bases: TGTGCCCAACGGGGGGCGAGGGACACTGAAGCTTTCTTT. This sequence encodes CAQRGARDTEAFF.

This chain uses TRBV19 with TRBJ1-1; 8 bases agree with TRBD1. This CDR3 has 15 amino acids. Per the germline V gene, CDR1 is LNHDA and CDR2 is SQIVND (reference sequence). Unmatched junction bases numbered 3, after V lost 3 bases and J lost 0 bases. Here the CDR3 DNA reads TGTGCCAGTAGTATCTCAGGGGGCATGAACACTGAAGCTTTCTTT. Translation gives CASSISGGMNTEAFF.

This rearrangement joins TRBV27 to TRBJ1-2; D is ambiguous. Germline CDR1 is MNHEY and CDR2 is SMNVEV (reference sequence). The CDR3 consists of 15 residues. The V gene lost 5 bases and the J gene lost 2 bases, with 15 bases spanning the gap. Here the CDR3 DNA reads TGTGCCAGCAGTCCTACTAGGGCAGCGAACTATGGCTACACCTTC. Protein: CASSPTRAANYGYTF.

J is TRBJ1-4 and V is TRBV19; D is unresolved. Per germline, CDR1 LNHDA and CDR2 SQIVND (reference sequence). The CDR3 length is 12 residues. Trimming removed 3 bases at V and 8 bases at J, with 7 bases between. The CDR3 spells CASSMFGEKLFF. CDR3 nucleotide sequence: TGTGCCAGTAGTATGTTTGGGGAAAAACTGTTTTTT.

This rearrangement joins TRBV6-6 to TRBJ2-7, with 9 bases aligning to TRBD1. The length of the CDR3 is 14 residues. In germline, CDR1 is MNHNY, CDR2 SVGAGI (reference sequence). The junction had 9 bases not matched to a gene; V was cut back by 5 bases and J by 7 bases. For the CDR3, the DNA is TGTGCCAGCAGTAATCGACAGGGGGTGGGGGAGCAGTACTTC. This codes for CASSNRQGVGEQYF.

The chain combines TRBV6-5 with TRBJ1-2, with D perhaps TRBD1 (6 bases). The CDR3 loop spans 14 amino acids. V lost 6 bases and J 3 bases, leaving 14 bases between the germline ends. Germline CDR1 reads MNHEY; CDR2 reads SVGAGI. CDR3: CASSRWGGDYGYTF. The CDR3 DNA reads as TGTGCCAGCAGCCGCTGGGGGGGCGACTATGGCTACACCTTC.

V gene TRBV4-3 combines with J gene TRBJ2-2, with 8 positions matching TRBD1. Germline CDR1 reads LGHNA; CDR2 reads YSLEER. The CDR3 has 17 amino acids. The trim removed 2 bases at V and 1 base at J, leaving 6 bases unmatched. CDR3 region: CASSQPATGENTGELFF. CDR3 bases: TGCGCCAGCAGCCAACCGGCGACAGGGGAGAACACCGGGGAGCTGTTTTTT.

This clone appeared a few times. The chain employs TRBV7-2 and TRBJ1-4; 10 bases fit TRBD1. The CDR3 length is 15 residues. V shed 4 bases and J 7 bases; nucleotides not matched to a gene: 6. Germline CDR1 is SGHTA and CDR2 is FQGNSA. This chain's CDR3 is CASSSAGTGVEKLFF. In DNA, the CDR3 is TGTGCCAGCAGCTCCGCCGGGACAGGGGTTGAAAAACTGTTTTTT.

DNA for the CDR3: TGTGCCAGCTCACCCCAAGGGGGTTTCGTAAACTACGAGCAGTACTTC. Protein product: CASSPQGGFVNYEQYF. The J gene is TRBJ2-7, the V gene TRBV18, with D maybe TRBD1 (6 bases). Germline V gene lookup returns CDR1 KGHSH and CDR2 LQKENI. Trimming removed 3 bases at V and 3 bases at J, with 18 bases between. The CDR3 runs 16 residues.

The chain is built from TRBV6-2 or TRBV6-3 and TRBJ1-5; D unclear. The CDR3 loop spans 14 amino acids. Trimming took off 3 bases at V and 0 bases at J, with 6 bases between the two ends. From germline, CDR1 is MNHEY and CDR2 SVGEGT. Here the CDR3 DNA reads TGTGCCAGCAGTTATTTCCATAGCAATCAGCCCCAGCATTTT. Translated, it gives CASSYFHSNQPQHF.

This clone was seen at least ten times. The chain is built from TRBV13 and TRBJ1-1; no firm D call. V gave up 0 bases and J gave up 14 bases, with 16 bases separating them. The CDR3 contains 13 residues. Germline CDR1 and CDR2: PRHDT and FYEKMQ (reference sequence). In nucleotides, the CDR3 is TGTGCCAGCAGCTTAGGGGTTTTGCAGTCTTTATTCTTT. Translation: CASSLGVLQSLFF.

The CDR3 loop reads CAWKKGLDTEAFF. The CDR3 region has the DNA TGTGCCTGGAAGAAGGGTTTAGACACTGAAGCTTTCTTT. The chain links TRBV30 to TRBJ1-1; unclear D gene. The V gene's germline CDR1 is GTSNPN and CDR2 SVGIG (reference sequence). V was cut by 4 bases and J by 3 bases, with 12 bases left in between. The CDR3 runs to 13 residues.

This clone was found once. The chain carries TRBV4-3 and TRBJ1-1; TRBD1 aligns across 8 bases. The CDR3 contains 17 residues. CDR1 and CDR2 (germline): LGHNA, YSLEER. J gave up 3 bases and V 0 bases, and 9 bases lay outside the gene matches. CDR3 sequence reads: CASSQDQSVTGDTEAFF. The CDR3, as DNA: TGCGCCAGCAGCCAAGACCAATCCGTGACAGGGGACACTGAAGCTTTCTTT.